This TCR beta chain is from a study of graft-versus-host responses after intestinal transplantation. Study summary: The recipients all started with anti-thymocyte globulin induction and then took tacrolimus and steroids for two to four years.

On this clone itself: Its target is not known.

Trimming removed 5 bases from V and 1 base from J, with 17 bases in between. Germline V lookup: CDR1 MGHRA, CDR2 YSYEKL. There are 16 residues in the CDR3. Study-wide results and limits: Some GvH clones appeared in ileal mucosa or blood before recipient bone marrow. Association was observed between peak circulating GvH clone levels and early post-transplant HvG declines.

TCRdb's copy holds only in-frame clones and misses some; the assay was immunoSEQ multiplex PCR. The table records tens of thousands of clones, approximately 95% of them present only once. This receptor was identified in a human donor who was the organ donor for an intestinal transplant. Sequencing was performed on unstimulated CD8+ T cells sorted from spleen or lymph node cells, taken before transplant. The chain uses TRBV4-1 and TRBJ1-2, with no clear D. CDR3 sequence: CASSSRALFLNYGYTF. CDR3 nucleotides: TGCGCCAGCAGCTCCCGGGCCCTCTTCCTTAACTATGGCTACACCTTC.